This TCR beta chain is drawn from a study of T cells in Graves' hyperthyroidism and ophthalmopathy (dated by TCRdb to the late 2010s). Broadly, across the study: Peripheral blood samples were taken at the time of initial diagnosis, prior to any treatment. TCR V-J signatures able to tell the groups apart were searched for in a discovery cohort of 95 to 100 patients, of whom about 40 had Graves' ophthalmopathy and around 56 had stable Graves' hyperthyroidism. Prospective prediction of ophthalmopathy was tested in an independent validation cohort of under 20 hyperthyroidism patients and around 16 patients who later progressed to ophthalmopathy. The approximately 98 discovery patients were randomly divided into training and test sets at a 7:3 ratio. The study also compared thyroid tissue and blood T-cell repertoires from several Graves' hyperthyroidism patients. Once sampling was done, hyperthyroidism patients were given methimazole at a starting dose of 30 mg daily, whereas ophthalmopathy patients were given high-dose intravenous methylprednisolone. According to the paper, TCR Vbeta CDR3 sequencing was carried out on 135 peripheral blood samples, which came from under 50 ophthalmopathy, approximately 78 hyperthyroidism and some 17 progressor patients.

The paper's findings and limits, for the study overall: In validation, progression to ophthalmopathy was predicted by the model with 70.59% sensitivity and about 72% specificity, a median of approximately 6.5 months before onset. Most expanded thyroid clonotypes (frequency above 0.001) were also detected in blood, a finding suggesting that blood repertoires may reflect thyroid immune responses. In cross-validation, a model built on a 13 V-J signature told ophthalmopathy apart from stable hyperthyroidism with approximately 91% sensitivity and approximately 84% specificity, and in testing the same model reached 80%/75%. No statistical method was used to set the sample size in advance, and investigators knew the group allocation.

The TCR beta CDR3 regions were amplified from the RNA transcripts. The TCR CDR3 was subjected to a first round of RT-PCR using the HTBI primer set and the Qiagen OneStep RT-PCR kit. Libraries were constructed in a second round of multiplex PCR, after which size selection and purification were performed. Sequencing of the libraries was done on an Illumina HiSeq2000 using paired-end 100 bp reads. As for the original processing: SOAPnuke was used to process the raw data, throwing out any read that contained adapters or uncalled bases, had a mean Phred below 15, or lacked an exact constant-primer or identifier match. COPE v1.2.5 was used to merge high-quality paired reads, and clonotypes were defined as unique nucleotide sequences. Clonotypes were aligned to IMGT TRBV, TRBD and TRBJ reference segments using MiTCR v1.1. The analysis included only V-J combinations with a frequency above 0.0001, which together covered around 99% of the repertoires. A TCS score was defined as the ratio between F50 (clonal expansion) and ExV (chaos), using BLOSUM62-based TCRdist between CDR3 peptides within each V-J. Welch's t-statistics and random forest reduced around 550 V-J features to 13, which were used in a naive Bayes classifier (R e1071). Thyroid-blood repertoire similarity was quantified with the Morisita-Horn index. Starting from the raw public reads, TCRdb applied fastp trimming at Q25, assembled clones with MiXCR and retained in-frame beta chains. Rows are unified per CDR3 protein, each entry keeping the most common DNA and genes. The V and J calls and clone size are TCRdb's, not the authors'. This sample has roughly 100,000 distinct CDR3 sequences in its table, and about half of those were observed once. Together, the top ten hold roughly 25% of the sample.

Stable Graves' hyperthyroidism was defined as the absence of progression to ophthalmopathy over 18 months of follow-up. The hyperthyroidism patients were between 18 and 65 years old and newly diagnosed, with a disease duration of less than 2 months. Any patient with an uncontrolled infection, another autoimmune disease, pregnancy or lactation was excluded. Clinical symptoms, serum thyroxine and TRAb, thyroid ultrasound, and orbital computed tomography formed the basis for the diagnoses. Ficoll-Paque density gradient centrifugation was used to isolate PBMCs from approximately 11 ml of fresh peripheral blood. Trizol reagent was used to extract total RNA, and RNA quality was then checked on an Agilent 2100 Bioanalyzer. This clonotype appeared a few times. Its binding antigen is unknown. Base quality data are lacking; no much larger clone is found one base away. Material: blood. This clonotype was obtained from a man aged 35-49 years with Graves' hyperthyroidism.

In nucleotide form, the sequence is TGTGCCAGCAGCCTACCGACTAGCGGGATCCAAGAGACCCAGTACTTC. The encoded protein is CASSLPTSGIQETQYF. The chain was built from TRBV7-2 and TRBJ2-5; 11 of the junction bases match TRBD2. CDR1 and CDR2 are drawn from the germline V gene: SGHTA, FQGNSA. V trim: 5 bases; J trim: 1 base; unmatched bases: 6. Reading from cysteine to phenylalanine, the CDR3 counts 16 amino acids. Only the CDR3 part of the read is kept: 48 bases, read in frame from the first base.